What follows are 26 T cell receptor beta chains derived from one specimen sequenced in a study of blood T cell repertoires in COVID-19. Produced via immunoSEQ multiplex PCR; TCRdb's table is partial and in-frame only. In the table there are over 150,000 clones, around 87% of which are singletons. The sequencing input was peripheral blood. These receptor sequences come from a woman younger than 30 who had recovered from COVID-19.

This clone was counted once. The chain joins TRBV19 to TRBJ2-1; 8 bases agree with TRBD2. Germline CDR1 and CDR2: LNHDA and SQIVND (reference sequence). The trim removed 9 bases at V and 6 bases at J, leaving 1 base unmatched. The CDR3 loop spans 11 amino acids. The CDR3 DNA is TGTGCCAGACGGGGGGGCAATGAGCAGTTCTTC. Translated, it gives CARRGGNEQFF.

In this sample, this clone turned up once. J is TRBJ2-3 and V is TRBV5-1; the match to TRBD2 covers 10 bases. With 4 bases clipped from V and 5 bases from J, the junction kept 7 bases outside the gene matches. Per the germline V gene, CDR1 is SGHRS and CDR2 is YFSETQ. The CDR3 spans 15 residues. The CDR3 loop reads CASSPSGRGGDTQYF. CDR3 sequence (DNA): TGCGCCAGCAGCCCGAGCGGGAGGGGTGGAGATACGCAGTATTTT.

The chain carries TRBV7-8 and TRBJ1-6, with D perhaps TRBD1 (6 bases). CDR1 is SGHVS and CDR2 is FQNEAQ in the germline V gene. CDR3 length: 17 residues. The germline V and J ends were trimmed by 0 bases and 5 bases, with 14 bases remaining between them. This CDR3 is CASSLAHRVVDNSPLHF. CDR3 DNA sequence: TGTGCCAGCAGCTTAGCGCACAGGGTGGTAGATAATTCACCCCTCCACTTT.

The chain has TRBV30 and TRBJ2-3; a possible D gene is TRBD2 (6 bases). Deletions cut 7 bases from V and 0 bases from J, with 14 bases between. The CDR3 runs to 14 residues. CDR1 is GTSNPN, CDR2 SVGIG, per germline (reference sequence). CDR3 nucleotides: TGTGCCTCTCAGCGCGGGGCCAGCACAGATACGCAGTATTTT. Translating gives CASQRGASTDTQYF.

V usage is TRBV10-3 and J usage is TRBJ2-5; D may be TRBD2 (5 bases). Germline assignment: CDR1 ENHRY and CDR2 SYGVKD. The CDR3 spans 13 residues. Between the trimmed V and J ends, which lost 6 bases and 0 bases, there was a span of 8 bases. CDR3 DNA: TGTGCCATCAGCTCGCGGGACCAAGAGACCCAGTACTTC. This gives the protein CAISSRDQETQYF.

This chain uses TRBV18 with TRBJ2-7; D gene unclear. Germline-derived CDR1 and CDR2 are KGHSH and LQKENI. The V end was cut by 0 bases, the J end by 2 bases, with 8 bases between. This CDR3 comprises 14 residues. CDR3 in amino acids: CASSPPSRAYEQYF. As DNA, the CDR3 is TGTGCCAGCTCACCACCGTCCCGAGCCTACGAGCAGTACTTC.

V gene TRBV13 combines with J gene TRBJ1-4; weak D call: TRBD1 (5 bases). The germline gives CDR1 PRHDT, CDR2 FYEKMQ (reference sequence). CDR3 length: 13 amino acids. V was shortened by 5 bases and J by 5 bases, with 9 bases between the two germline ends. CDR3 nucleotides: TGTGCCAGCAGCCCGGGACTGAATGAAAAACTGTTTTTT. Translating gives CASSPGLNEKLFF.

The chain is built from TRBV5-8 and TRBJ2-1; tentative D call: TRBD2 (6 bases). The V end lost 1 base, the J end lost 0 bases, and 8 bases lay between the germline ends. The CDR3 runs to 15 residues. Germline-derived CDR1 and CDR2 are SGHTS and YDEGEE. This chain's CDR3 is CASSLYGSSYNEQFF. CDR3 nucleotide sequence: TGTGCCAGCAGCTTGTACGGGAGCTCCTACAATGAGCAGTTCTTC.

V and J are TRBV5-5 and TRBJ2-2; D remains unclear. Germline V gene data show CDR1 as SGHKS and CDR2 as YYEKEE (reference sequence). The V end lost 1 base, the J end lost 5 bases, and 6 bases lay between the germline ends. The CDR3 runs 13 residues. In nucleotides, the CDR3 is TGTGCCAGCAGCTTGCTAGTTACCGGGGAGCTGTTTTTT. Amino acid sequence: CASSLLVTGELFF.

The J gene is TRBJ2-3, the V gene TRBV4-1; 11 bases map to TRBD2. Germline values: CDR1 MGHRA, CDR2 YSYEKL. The CDR3 has 14 residues. V was pared by 6 bases and J by 5 bases, with 4 bases of the junction left unmatched. The CDR3 loop reads CASRDGLAGDTQYF. Written as DNA, the CDR3 is TGCGCCAGCAGGGATGGACTAGCGGGAGATACGCAGTATTTT.

CDR3 in DNA: TGCGCCAGCAGCGAGGAGCGGGGAAGGGGCAATGAGCAGTTCTTC. Its translation: CASSEERGRGNEQFF. The chain uses TRBV4-3 and TRBJ2-1; 7 bases fit TRBD2. V gave up 5 bases and J gave up 6 bases; unmatched junction bases: 10. This CDR3 spans 15 amino acids. Germline V gene sequence: CDR1 LGHNA, CDR2 YSLEER.

This chain uses TRBV3-1 (or the pseudogene TRBV3-2) with TRBJ2-3; maybe TRBD2 (5 bases). CDR3 length: 16 residues. The V end was cut by 4 bases, the J end by 0 bases, with 14 bases between. CDR1 LGHDT and CDR2 YNNKEL come from the germline V gene (reference sequence). CDR3 in DNA: TGTGCCAGCAGCCTGGGCGGGCGCACTAGCACAGATACGCAGTATTTT. Amino acid sequence: CASSLGGRTSTDTQYF.

The CDR3 DNA reads TGTGCCAGCAGCGTAGGACAGGAGATAAACTCTGGAAACACCATATATTTT. Translation gives CASSVGQEINSGNTIYF. The J gene is TRBJ1-3, the V gene TRBV9, with D perhaps matching TRBD1 (6 bases). Germline CDR1 is SGDLS and CDR2 is YYNGEE. V dropped 0 bases and J dropped 0 bases, with 13 bases sitting between them. The CDR3 covers 17 residues. Filled out from reference TRBV9 and TRBJ1-3, the complete variable domain reads DSGVTQTPKHLITATGQRVTLRCSPRSGDLSVYWYQQSLDQGLQFLIQYYNGEERAKGNILERFSAQQFPDLHSELNLSSLELGDSALYFCASSVGQEINSGNTIYFGEGSWLTVV.

The gene calls are TRBV5-5 and TRBJ2-7; 9 positions agree with TRBD2. Germline-derived CDR1 and CDR2 are SGHKS and YYEKEE (reference sequence). The V segment lost 0 bases and the J segment 0 bases; nucleotides outside the gene matches: 4. The CDR3 extends over 16 amino acids. The CDR3 DNA follows: TGTGCCAGCAGCTTGGTCGGCGGGGGGGCCTCCTACGAGCAGTACTTC. Translating gives CASSLVGGGASYEQYF.

The rearrangement uses TRBV19 and TRBJ2-1; 8 positions match TRBD2. From germline, CDR1 is LNHDA and CDR2 SQIVND (reference sequence). V dropped 7 bases and J dropped 3; count of bases not matched to a gene: 11. The CDR3 runs 16 residues. CDR3 sequence reads: CASTILGGAGYNEQFF. DNA for the CDR3: TGTGCCAGTACTATCCTCGGGGGGGCTGGCTACAATGAGCAGTTCTTC.

The chain is built from TRBV7-2 and TRBJ2-7; D is unresolved. Trimming pared 5 bases from V and 1 base from J, leaving 6 bases between. This CDR3 contains 12 residues. Germline V gene lookup returns CDR1 SGHTA and CDR2 FQGNSA. The CDR3 protein is CASSPTSYEQYF. The DNA for the CDR3 is TGTGCCAGCAGCCCGACTTCCTACGAGCAGTACTTC.

This clone appeared a single time. The chain combines TRBV7-3 with TRBJ2-1; D possibly corresponds to TRBD2 (5 bases). The CDR3 covers 14 residues. Trimming removed 4 bases at V and 6 bases at J, with 13 bases between. CDR1 and CDR2 from the germline V gene are SGHTA and FQGTGA. The DNA for the CDR3 is TGTGCCAGCAGCTGGCTCGGAGGTACCAATGAGCAGTTCTTC. Translated, it gives CASSWLGGTNEQFF.

J is TRBJ1-1 and V is TRBV5-1; TRBD1 agrees at 10 bases. This CDR3 region has 16 residues. Germline values: CDR1 SGHRS, CDR2 YFSETQ. Germline trimming cut 0 bases from V and 3 bases from J; bases unmatched to any gene: 5. This CDR3 reads CASSLVRQGADTEAFF. CDR3 sequence (DNA): TGCGCCAGCAGCTTGGTACGACAGGGGGCGGACACTGAAGCTTTCTTT.

The rearrangement joins TRBV21-1 to TRBJ2-7; the table's D call TRBD2 went unverified against the DNA. TRBV21-1 corresponds to a pseudogene. The length of the CDR3 is 15 residues. CDR3 sequence (DNA): TGTGCCAGCAGGCTCGGGGTTCGCGGGGGATACGAGCAGTACTTC. This gives the protein CASRLGVRGGYEQYF.

This chain uses TRBV6-1 with TRBJ2-7, with D uncertain. The CDR3 extends over 12 amino acids. Deletions cut 2 bases from V and 9 bases from J, with 11 bases between. Germline-derived CDR1 and CDR2 are MNHNS and SASEGT. The CDR3 loop reads CASSEPHSRQYV. The CDR3 DNA reads TGTGCCAGCAGTGAACCCCACAGTAGGCAGTACGTC.

V usage is TRBV7-3 and J usage is TRBJ2-7, with D maybe TRBD2 (7 bases). The CDR3 runs 13 residues. The V end was cut by 1 base, the J end by 7 bases, with 11 bases between. Germline-derived CDR1 and CDR2 are SGHTA and FQGTGA. In DNA form, the CDR3 reads TGTGCCAGCAGCTTAAACGGGGGGCGGGAGCAGTACTTC. Translation gives CASSLNGGREQYF.

Only one count was recorded for this clone. V and J are TRBV25-1 and TRBJ1-6; perhaps TRBD1 as D (5 bases). V lost 4 bases, J lost 6 bases, and 13 bases lay in between. Germline V lookup: CDR1 MGHDK, CDR2 SYGVNS. The CDR3 runs 15 residues. In nucleotides, the CDR3 is TGTGCCAGCAGTGGTCTTGCAGGGTTTAATTCACCCCTCCACTTT. Amino acid sequence: CASSGLAGFNSPLHF.

The J gene is TRBJ1-1, the V gene TRBV6-2 or TRBV6-3; TRBD1 agrees at 9 bases. V shed 5 bases and J 0 bases; nucleotides not matched to a gene: 1. CDR3 length: 14 amino acids. Germline V lookup: CDR1 MNHEY, CDR2 SVGEGT. Here the CDR3 DNA reads TGTGCCAGCAGTGGACAGGGGTTGAACACTGAAGCTTTCTTT. Its protein product is CASSGQGLNTEAFF.

The chain employs TRBV7-3 and TRBJ1-1; TRBD1 aligns across 9 bases. The CDR3 spans 13 residues. Per germline, CDR1 SGHTA and CDR2 FQGTGA. Trimming removed 5 bases from V and 5 bases from J; junction bases left unmatched: 3. CDR3 sequence (DNA): TGTGCCAGCAGCCTAGACAGGGGGACTGAAGCTTTCTTT. This translates into CASSLDRGTEAFF. Based on the CDR3 plus reference TRBV7-3 and TRBJ1-1, the full variable domain is GAGVSQTPSNKVTEKGKYVELRCDPISGHTALYWYRQSLGQGPEFLIYFQGTGAADDSGLPNDRFFAVRPEGSVSTLKIQRTERGDSAVYLCASSLDRGTEAFFGQGTRLTVV.

The chain couples TRBV27 to TRBJ1-2; TRBD1 agrees at 7 bases. The CDR3 contains 15 residues. The V gene's germline CDR1 is MNHEY and CDR2 SMNVEV (reference sequence). Losses at the gene ends were 4 bases for V and 4 bases for J; bases not matched to a gene: 9. The CDR3 nucleotides are TGTGCCAGCAGTTCTGGGACAGCATCCCTCTATGGCTACACCTTC. It is translated as CASSSGTASLYGYTF.

The rearrangement joins TRBV19 to TRBJ2-2; 7 bases line up with TRBD1. The V segment lost 3 bases and the J segment 5 bases; nucleotides outside the gene matches: 0. The V gene's germline CDR1 is LNHDA and CDR2 SQIVND (reference sequence). There are 13 residues in the CDR3. CDR3 residues: CASSMDRTGELFF. The CDR3 coding sequence is TGTGCCAGTAGTATGGACAGGACCGGGGAGCTGTTTTTT.